This T cell receptor beta chain originates from a study of beta chain features in type 1 diabetes. Study-wide results and limits: The naive, central memory and Treg TCRB repertoires looked more alike in patients than they did in healthy donors.

Since all of the isolated RNA was reverse transcribed, expressed TCRB transcripts were what got sequenced. The read count averaged about 3.6 million across naive, central memory and regulatory T cell samples. This table comes from immunoSEQ multiplex PCR, and its TCRdb copy is limited to in-frame clones, with some not included. The table shows about 410,000 clones, with over 11% occurring only once. About this clone itself: Its antigen is unknown.

This CDR3 has 14 amino acids. V lost 6 bases and J lost 0; bases outside the gene matches: 3. Germline CDR1 SNHLY, CDR2 FYNNEI. The specimen was naive CD4+ T cells from blood. The clonotype was recovered from a young man in good health. The rearrangement joins TRBV2 to TRBJ1-1, with 8 bases identical to TRBD1. The CDR3 sequence is CASRRQGLNTEAFF. CDR3 coding DNA: TGTGCCAGCAGGAGACAGGGGCTGAACACTGAAGCTTTCTTT.